This T cell receptor beta chain is drawn from a study of control samples from healthy donors and cancer patients. Only in-frame clones appear in the TCRdb table, and some are missing; sequencing was by immunoSEQ multiplex PCR. The repertoire holds under 75,000 clones, with about nine tenths as singletons. The germline CDR1 and CDR2 sequences are MDHEN and SYDVKM. CDR3 length: 16 residues. V gave up 2 bases and J gave up 0 bases, with 8 bases separating them. The gene calls are TRBV28 and TRBJ1-6, with D possibly being TRBD1 (5 bases). Sequenced input: PBMCs. The TCR originated in a woman between 45 and 65 years old with colorectal cancer. The CDR3 region is CASSLGGSSYNSPLHF. CDR3 nucleotides: TGTGCCAGCAGTTTAGGGGGGAGCTCCTATAATTCACCCCTCCACTTT.